The following is a TCR beta chain sequence with its context. Different DNA sequences within this sample yield the same CDR3. The data are from a study of blood T cell repertoires in COVID-19. The overall study: The United States, Italy and Spain were the sources of the acute and convalescent COVID-19 samples.

Source study methods: Quantification of nucleated cells was approximated via reference gene primer amplification. Method: immunoSEQ multiplex PCR; TCRdb's copy keeps in-frame clones and lacks some. V and J calls and clone size follow that table, whereas D and trimming were derived from the DNA. The table lists 300,000 to 400,000 clones, over 75% of them singletons. V was clipped by 0 bases and J by 0 bases, with 4 bases between them. The CDR3 covers 14 residues. Germline lookup yields CDR1 SGHRS and CDR2 YFSETQ. Participant reports of clinical history set cohort assignment. The chain uses TRBV5-1 and TRBJ1-3; D is unresolved. Sequencing was done on a sample of PBMCs or T cells enriched from blood (not recorded which). This sequence was found in a woman between 25 and 40 years old with acute COVID-19. CDR3 loop: CASSLAGSGNTIYF. For the CDR3, the DNA is TGCGCCAGCAGCTTGGCAGGCTCTGGAAACACCATATATTTT.